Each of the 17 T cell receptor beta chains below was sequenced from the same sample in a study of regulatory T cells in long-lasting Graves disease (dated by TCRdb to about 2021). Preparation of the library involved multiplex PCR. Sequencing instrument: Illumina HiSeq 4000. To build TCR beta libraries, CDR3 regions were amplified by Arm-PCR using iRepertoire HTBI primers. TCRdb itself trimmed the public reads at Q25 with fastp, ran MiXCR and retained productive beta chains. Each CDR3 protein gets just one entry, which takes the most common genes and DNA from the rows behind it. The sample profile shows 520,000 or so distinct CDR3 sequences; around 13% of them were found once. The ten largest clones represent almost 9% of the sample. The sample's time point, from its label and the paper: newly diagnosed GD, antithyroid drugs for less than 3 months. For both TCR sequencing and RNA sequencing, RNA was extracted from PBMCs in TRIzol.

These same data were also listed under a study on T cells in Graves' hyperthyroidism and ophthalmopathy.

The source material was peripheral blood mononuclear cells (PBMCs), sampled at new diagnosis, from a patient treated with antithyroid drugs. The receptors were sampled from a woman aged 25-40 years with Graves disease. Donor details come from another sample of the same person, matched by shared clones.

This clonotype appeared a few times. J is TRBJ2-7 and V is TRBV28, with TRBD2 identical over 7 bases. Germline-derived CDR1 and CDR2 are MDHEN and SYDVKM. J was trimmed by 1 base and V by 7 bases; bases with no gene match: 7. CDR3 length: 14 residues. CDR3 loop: CASKMNGGSYEQYF. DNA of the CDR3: TGTGCCAGCAAGATGAACGGGGGGTCCTACGAGCAGTACTTC.

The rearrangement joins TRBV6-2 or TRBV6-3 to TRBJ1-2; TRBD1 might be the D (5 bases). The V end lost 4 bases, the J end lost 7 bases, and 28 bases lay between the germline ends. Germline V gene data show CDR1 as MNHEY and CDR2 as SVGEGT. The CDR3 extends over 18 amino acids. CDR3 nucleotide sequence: TGTGCCAGCAGTTCCACCTTGGGGGTCGAGCAGAAGATAGGTGGCTACACCTTC. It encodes CASSSTLGVEQKIGGYTF.

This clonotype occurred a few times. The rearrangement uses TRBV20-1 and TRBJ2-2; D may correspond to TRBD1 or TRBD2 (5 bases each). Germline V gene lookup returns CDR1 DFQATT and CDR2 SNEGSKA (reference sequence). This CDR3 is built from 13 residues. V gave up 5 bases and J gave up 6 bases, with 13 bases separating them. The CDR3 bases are TGCAGTGCTGGGGGTGACAGCCCCGGGGAGCTGTTTTTT. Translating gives CSAGGDSPGELFF.

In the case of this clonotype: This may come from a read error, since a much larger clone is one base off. In DNA, the CDR3 is TGTGCCAGCAGCCCCATAGTTCAGGATGTTAGCTACACCTTC. Translating it yields CASSPIVQDVSYTF. This chain joins TRBV11-2 and TRBJ1-2; D is ambiguous. Germline CDR1 is SGHAT and CDR2 is FQNNGV. The V and J ends lost 5 bases and 9 bases respectively, with 19 bases between them. The CDR3 runs 14 residues.

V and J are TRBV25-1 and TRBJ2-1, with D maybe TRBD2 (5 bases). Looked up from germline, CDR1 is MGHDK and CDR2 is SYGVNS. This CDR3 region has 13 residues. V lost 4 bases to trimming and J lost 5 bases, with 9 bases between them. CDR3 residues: CASSVPGNNEQFF. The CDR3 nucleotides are TGTGCCAGCAGTGTCCCGGGGAACAATGAGCAGTTCTTC.

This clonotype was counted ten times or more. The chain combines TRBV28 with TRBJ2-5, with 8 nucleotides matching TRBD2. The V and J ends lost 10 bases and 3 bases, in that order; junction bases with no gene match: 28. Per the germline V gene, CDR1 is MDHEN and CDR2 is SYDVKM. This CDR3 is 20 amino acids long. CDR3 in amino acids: CATQPPLPIPSGLEKETQYF. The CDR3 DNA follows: TGTGCCACCCAACCCCCCCTCCCGATCCCCTCGGGACTAGAGAAAGAGACCCAGTACTTC.

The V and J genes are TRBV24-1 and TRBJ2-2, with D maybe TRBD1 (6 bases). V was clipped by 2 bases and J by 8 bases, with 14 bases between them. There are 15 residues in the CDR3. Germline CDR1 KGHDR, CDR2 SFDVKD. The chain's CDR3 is CATSDWAGDQGELFF. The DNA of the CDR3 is TGTGCCACCAGTGATTGGGCAGGGGATCAGGGGGAGCTGTTTTTT.

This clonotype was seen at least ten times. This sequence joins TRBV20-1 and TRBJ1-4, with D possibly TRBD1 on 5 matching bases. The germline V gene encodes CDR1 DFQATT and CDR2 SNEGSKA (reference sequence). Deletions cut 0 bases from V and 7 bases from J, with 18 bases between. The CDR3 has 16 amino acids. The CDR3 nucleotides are TGCAGTGCTAGAGAATCAGGGCAGGGCAGTGGTGAAAAACTGTTTTTT. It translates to CSARESGQGSGEKLFF.

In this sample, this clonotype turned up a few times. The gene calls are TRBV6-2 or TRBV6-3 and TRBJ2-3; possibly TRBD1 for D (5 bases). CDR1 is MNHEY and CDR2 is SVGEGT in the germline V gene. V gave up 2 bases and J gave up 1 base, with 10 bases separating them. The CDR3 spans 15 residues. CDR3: CASSYADSRTDTQYF. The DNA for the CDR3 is TGTGCCAGCAGTTACGCCGACAGCCGCACAGATACGCAGTATTTT.

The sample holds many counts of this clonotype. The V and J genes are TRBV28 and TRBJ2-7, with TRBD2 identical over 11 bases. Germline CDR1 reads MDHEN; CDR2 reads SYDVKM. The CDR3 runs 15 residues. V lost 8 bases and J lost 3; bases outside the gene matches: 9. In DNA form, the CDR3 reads TGTGCCAGCTCAAGAATGGGGACTAGCGGCTACGAGCAGTACTTC. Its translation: CASSRMGTSGYEQYF.

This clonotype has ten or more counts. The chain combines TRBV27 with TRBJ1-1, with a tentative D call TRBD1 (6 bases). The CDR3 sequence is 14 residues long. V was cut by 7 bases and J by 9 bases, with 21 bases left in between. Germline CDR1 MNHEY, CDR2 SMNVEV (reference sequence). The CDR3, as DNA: TGTGCCAGCAATCTTACCCCAGGGGCAGATAAAGCTTTCTTT. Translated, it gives CASNLTPGADKAFF.

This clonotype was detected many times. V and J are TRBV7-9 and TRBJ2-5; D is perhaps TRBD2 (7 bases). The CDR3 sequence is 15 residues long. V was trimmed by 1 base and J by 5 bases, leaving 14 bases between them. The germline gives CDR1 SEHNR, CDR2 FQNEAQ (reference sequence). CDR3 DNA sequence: TGTGCCAGCAGCTTAGACGCGGGGGCTCGTGAGACCCAGTACTTC. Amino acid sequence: CASSLDAGARETQYF.

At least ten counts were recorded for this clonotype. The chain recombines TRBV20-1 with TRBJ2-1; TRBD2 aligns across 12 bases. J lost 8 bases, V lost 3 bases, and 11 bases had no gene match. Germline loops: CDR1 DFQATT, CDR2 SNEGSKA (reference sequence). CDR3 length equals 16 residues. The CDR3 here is CSASSKTSGRGDEQFF. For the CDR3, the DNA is TGCAGTGCTAGTAGTAAGACTAGCGGGAGAGGCGATGAGCAGTTCTTC.

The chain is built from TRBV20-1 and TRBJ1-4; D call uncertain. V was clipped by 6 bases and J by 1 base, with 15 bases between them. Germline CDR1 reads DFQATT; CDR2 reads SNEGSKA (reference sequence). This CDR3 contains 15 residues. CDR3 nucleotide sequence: TGCAGTGCGCGGCGCAGGCAATTAACTAATGAAAAACTGTTTTTT. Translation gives CSARRRQLTNEKLFF.

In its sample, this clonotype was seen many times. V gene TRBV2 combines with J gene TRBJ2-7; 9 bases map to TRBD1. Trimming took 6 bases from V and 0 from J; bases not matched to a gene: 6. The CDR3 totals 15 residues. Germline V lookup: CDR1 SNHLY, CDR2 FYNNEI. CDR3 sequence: CASRERDRASYEQYF. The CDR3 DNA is TGTGCCAGCAGAGAACGGGACAGGGCCTCCTACGAGCAGTACTTC.

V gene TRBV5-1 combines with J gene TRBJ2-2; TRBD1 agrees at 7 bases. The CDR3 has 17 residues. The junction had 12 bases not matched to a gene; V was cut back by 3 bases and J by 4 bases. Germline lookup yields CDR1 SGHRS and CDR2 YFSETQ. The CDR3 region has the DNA TGCGCCAGCAGCTCAATACCGACAGGGATCCGCACCGGGGAGCTGTTTTTT. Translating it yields CASSSIPTGIRTGELFF. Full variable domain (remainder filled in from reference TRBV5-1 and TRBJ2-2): KAGVTQTPRYLIKTRGQQVTLSCSPISGHRSVSWYQQTPGQGLQFLFEYFSETQRNKGNFPGRFSGRQFSNSRSEMNVSTLELGDSALYLCASSSIPTGIRTGELFFGEGSRLTVL.

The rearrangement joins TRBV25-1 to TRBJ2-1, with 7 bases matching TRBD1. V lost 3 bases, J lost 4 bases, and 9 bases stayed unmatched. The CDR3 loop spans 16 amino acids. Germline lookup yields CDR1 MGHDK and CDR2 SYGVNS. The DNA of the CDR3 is TGTGCCAGCAGTGACTTAGGGGACAGCCCTTACAATGAGCAGTTCTTC. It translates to CASSDLGDSPYNEQFF.